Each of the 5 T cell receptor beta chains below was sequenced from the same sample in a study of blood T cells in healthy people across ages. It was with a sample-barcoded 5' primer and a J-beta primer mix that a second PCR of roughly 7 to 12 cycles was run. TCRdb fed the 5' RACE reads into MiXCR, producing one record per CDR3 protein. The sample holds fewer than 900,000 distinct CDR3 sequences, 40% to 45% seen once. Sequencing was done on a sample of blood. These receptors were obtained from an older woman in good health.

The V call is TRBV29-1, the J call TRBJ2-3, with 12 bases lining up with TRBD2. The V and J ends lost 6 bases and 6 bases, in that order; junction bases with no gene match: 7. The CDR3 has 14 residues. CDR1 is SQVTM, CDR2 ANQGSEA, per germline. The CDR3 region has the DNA TGCAGCGTAGTACTAGCGGGAGGATTTGATACGCAGTATTTT. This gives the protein CSVVLAGGFDTQYF.

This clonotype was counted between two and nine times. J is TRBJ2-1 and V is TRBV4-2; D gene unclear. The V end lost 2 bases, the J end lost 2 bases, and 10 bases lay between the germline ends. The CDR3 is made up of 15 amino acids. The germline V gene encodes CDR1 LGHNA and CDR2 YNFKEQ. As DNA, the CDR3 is TGTGCCAGCAGCCAAAGTGCGGAAACCTACAATGAGCAGTTCTTC. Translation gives CASSQSAETYNEQFF.

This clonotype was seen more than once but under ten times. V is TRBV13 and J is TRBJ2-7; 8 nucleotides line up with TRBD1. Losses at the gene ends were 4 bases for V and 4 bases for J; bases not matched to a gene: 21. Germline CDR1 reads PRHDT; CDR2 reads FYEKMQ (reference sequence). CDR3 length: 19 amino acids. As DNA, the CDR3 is TGTGCCAGCAGCTCGGTTGACAGGGGTGTAGTAGCGGATACGTACGAGCAGTACTTC. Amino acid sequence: CASSSVDRGVVADTYEQYF.

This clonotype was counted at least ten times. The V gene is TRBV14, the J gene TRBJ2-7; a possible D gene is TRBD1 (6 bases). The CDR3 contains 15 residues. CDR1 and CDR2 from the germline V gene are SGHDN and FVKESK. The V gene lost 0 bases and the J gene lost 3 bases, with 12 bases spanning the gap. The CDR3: CASSQDWGTHYEQYF. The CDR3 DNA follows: TGTGCCAGCAGCCAAGATTGGGGGACACACTACGAGCAGTACTTC.

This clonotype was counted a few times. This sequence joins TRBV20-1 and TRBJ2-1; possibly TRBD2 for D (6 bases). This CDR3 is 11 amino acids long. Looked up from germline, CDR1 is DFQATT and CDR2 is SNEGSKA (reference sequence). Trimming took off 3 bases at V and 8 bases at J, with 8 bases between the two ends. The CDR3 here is CSASGGYEQFF. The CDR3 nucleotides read TGCAGTGCTAGTGGAGGGTATGAGCAGTTCTTC.